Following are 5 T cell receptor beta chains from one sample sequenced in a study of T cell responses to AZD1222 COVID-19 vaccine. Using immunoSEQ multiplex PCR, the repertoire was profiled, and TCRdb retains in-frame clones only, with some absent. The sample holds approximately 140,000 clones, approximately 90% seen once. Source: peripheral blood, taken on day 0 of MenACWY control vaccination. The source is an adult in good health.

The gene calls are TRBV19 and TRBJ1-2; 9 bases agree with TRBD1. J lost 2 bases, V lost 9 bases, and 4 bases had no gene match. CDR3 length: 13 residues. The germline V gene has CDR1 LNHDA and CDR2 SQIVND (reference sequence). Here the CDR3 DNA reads TGTGCCAGCGGACAGGGGATCAACTATGGCTACACCTTC. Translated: CASGQGINYGYTF.

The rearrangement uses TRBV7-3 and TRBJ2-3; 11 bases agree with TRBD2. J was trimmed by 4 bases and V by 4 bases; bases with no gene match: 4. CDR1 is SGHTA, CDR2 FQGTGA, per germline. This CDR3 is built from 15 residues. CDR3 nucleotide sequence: TGTGCCAGCAGCTCCACTAGCGGGGGTTCAGATACGCAGTATTTT. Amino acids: CASSSTSGGSDTQYF.

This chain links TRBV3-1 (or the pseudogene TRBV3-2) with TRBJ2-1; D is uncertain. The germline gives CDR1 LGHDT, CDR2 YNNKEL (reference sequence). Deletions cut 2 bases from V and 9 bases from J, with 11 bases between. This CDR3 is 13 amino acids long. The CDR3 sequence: CASSQPWSGEQFF. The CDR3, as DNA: TGTGCCAGCAGCCAACCCTGGTCCGGTGAGCAGTTCTTC.

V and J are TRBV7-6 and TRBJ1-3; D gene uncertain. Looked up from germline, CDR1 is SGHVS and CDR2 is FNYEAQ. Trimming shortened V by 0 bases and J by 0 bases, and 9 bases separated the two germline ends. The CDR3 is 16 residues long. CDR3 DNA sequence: TGTGCCAGCAGCTTAGCTCCCTCTGGCTCTGGAAACACCATATATTTT. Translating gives CASSLAPSGSGNTIYF. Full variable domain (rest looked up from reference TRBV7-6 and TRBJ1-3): GAGVSQSPRYKVTKRGQDVALRCDPISGHVSLYWYRQALGQGPEFLTYFNYEAQQDKSGLPNDRFSAERPEGSISTLTIQRTEQRDSAMYRCASSLAPSGSGNTIYFGEGSWLTVV.

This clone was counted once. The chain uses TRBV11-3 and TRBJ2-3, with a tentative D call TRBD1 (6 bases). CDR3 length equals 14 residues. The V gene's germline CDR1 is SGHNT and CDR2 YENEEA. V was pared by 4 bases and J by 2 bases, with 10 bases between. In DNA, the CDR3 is TGTGCCAGCAGCTCGCGACAGGCCACAGATACGCAGTATTTT. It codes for CASSSRQATDTQYF.